The 30 T cell receptor beta chains given below trace back to one sample, sequenced in a study of Ad26.COV2.S vaccination and SARS-CoV-2 variants. Measured with immunoSEQ multiplex PCR; TCRdb has only the in-frame clones, and not every one. Of 180,000 or so clones detected, roughly nine tenths appear once; the ten largest clones hold 5% to 6.5%. The sequenced sample was peripheral blood, obtained after recovery from COVID-19. These receptors all stem from a human donor who had recovered from COVID-19.

The CDR3 loop reads CASSRGMNTEAFF. The CDR3 nucleotides read TGTGCCAGCAGCCGGGGGATGAACACTGAAGCTTTCTTT. The rearrangement uses TRBV4-2 and TRBJ1-1; perhaps TRBD1 as D (5 bases). V lost 4 bases and J 0 bases, leaving 6 bases between the germline ends. This CDR3 spans 13 amino acids. CDR1 LGHNA and CDR2 YNFKEQ come from the germline V gene.

CDR3 coding DNA: TGCGCCAGCACTAACGGGTTCGGTACGTATGGGGCCAACGTCCTGACTTTC. Translating gives CASTNGFGTYGANVLTF. The rearrangement uses TRBV10-1 and TRBJ2-6; unclear D gene. The V gene lost 7 bases and the J gene lost 3 bases, with 19 bases spanning the gap. The CDR3 has 17 residues. Germline lookup yields CDR1 WNHNN and CDR2 SYGVQD (reference sequence).

V gene TRBV7-9 combines with J gene TRBJ2-7; 13 nucleotides match TRBD2. Germline assignment: CDR1 SEHNR and CDR2 FQNEAQ (reference sequence). This CDR3 spans 19 amino acids. The ends lost 5 bases at V and 0 bases at J; junction bases unmatched: 13. CDR3 sequence (DNA): TGTGCCAGCAGCCCGAGTCCGGGACTAGCGGGACCCAACTCCTACGAGCAGTACTTC. Protein product: CASSPSPGLAGPNSYEQYF.

The V call is TRBV24-1, the J call TRBJ1-4; 7 nucleotides agree with TRBD1. Per the germline V gene, CDR1 is KGHDR and CDR2 is SFDVKD. V shed 4 bases and J 14 bases; nucleotides not matched to a gene: 9. The CDR3 totals 13 residues. Here the CDR3 reads CATSDWTGRSLFF. The CDR3 DNA reads TGTGCCACCAGTGACTGGACAGGCCGGAGCCTGTTTTTT.

This clone was detected only a few times. This chain links TRBV5-5 with TRBJ1-5; D uncertain. Germline assignment: CDR1 SGHKS and CDR2 YYEKEE (reference sequence). This CDR3 is 15 amino acids long. V lost 0 bases to trimming and J lost 4 bases, with 11 bases between them. The CDR3: CASSLAGNRNQPQHF. For the CDR3, the DNA is TGTGCCAGCAGCTTGGCCGGGAATCGGAATCAGCCCCAGCATTTT.

The chain joins TRBV3-1 (or the pseudogene TRBV3-2) to TRBJ2-3, with D maybe TRBD2 (6 bases). In germline, CDR1 is LGHDT, CDR2 YNNKEL (reference sequence). The CDR3 is made up of 17 amino acids. The V and J ends lost 0 bases and 7 bases respectively, with 20 bases between them. Written as DNA, the CDR3 is TGTGCCAGCAGCCAAGAACCGGGACTCCGAGGACCGAATACGCAGTATTTT. Its translation is CASSQEPGLRGPNTQYF.

The chain combines TRBV7-9 with TRBJ2-7, with D uncertain. Trimming removed 4 bases at V and 2 bases at J, with 6 bases between. Germline values: CDR1 SEHNR, CDR2 FQNEAQ (reference sequence). This CDR3 comprises 12 residues. The CDR3 bases are TGTGCCAGCAGCTCGCTAACCTACGAGCAGTACTTC. Its translation: CASSSLTYEQYF.

The V gene is TRBV5-6, the J gene TRBJ2-3, with D perhaps TRBD2 (5 bases). CDR1 and CDR2 from the germline V gene are SGHDT and YYEEEE. The ends were cut back, 0 bases at V and 0 bases at J, with 11 bases in the middle. The CDR3 is 16 residues long. The CDR3 sequence: CASSLGIGVSTDTQYF. The CDR3 DNA reads as TGTGCCAGCAGCTTGGGTATCGGGGTTAGCACAGATACGCAGTATTTT.

The chain employs TRBV12-5 and TRBJ1-2, with D possibly TRBD1 on 5 matching bases. V lost 3 bases and J 3 bases, leaving 17 bases between the germline ends. Germline V lookup: CDR1 LGHNT, CDR2 FRNRAP. The CDR3 is 16 residues long. CDR3 loop: CASGLLSRDGDYGYTF. DNA for the CDR3: TGTGCTAGTGGTTTACTGTCCCGGGACGGAGACTATGGCTACACCTTC.

The chain has TRBV18 and TRBJ1-1; D unresolved. Germline loops: CDR1 KGHSH, CDR2 LQKENI. The CDR3 has 17 amino acids. Trimming took 2 bases from V and 4 from J, leaving 20 bases between them. For the CDR3, the DNA is TGTGCCAGCTCACCAAGGAACGGGTTCCCTATGGGCACTGAAGCTTTCTTT. Its protein is CASSPRNGFPMGTEAFF.

The chain employs TRBV28 and TRBJ2-1; possible D gene TRBD2, 6 bases. Germline V gene lookup returns CDR1 MDHEN and CDR2 SYDVKM. This CDR3 has 16 amino acids. Trimming cost V 4 bases and J 0 bases, with 13 bases left between them. This CDR3 is CASSSLAASSYNEQFF. The CDR3, as DNA: TGTGCCAGCAGTTCCTTAGCGGCGAGCTCCTACAATGAGCAGTTCTTC.

The gene calls are TRBV23-1 and TRBJ1-2; D is undetermined. TRBV23-1 is flagged as an ORF with uncertain function. Trimming stripped 2 bases from V and 5 bases from J, with 15 bases between. This CDR3 is built from 15 residues. The CDR3 is CASSQRLGDMYGYTF. CDR3 bases: TGCGCCAGCAGTCAAAGATTAGGAGATATGTATGGCTACACCTTC.

A note on this clone: This specimen includes other DNA sequences encoding the same CDR3. This chain joins TRBV2 and TRBJ1-5; no firm D call. Trimming took off 1 base at V and 1 base at J, with 5 bases between the two ends. CDR3 length: 14 residues. Germline-derived CDR1 and CDR2 are SNHLY and FYNNEI. CDR3 amino acids: CASSEGRSNQPQHF. The CDR3 DNA follows: TGTGCCAGCAGTGAAGGGAGAAGCAATCAGCCCCAGCATTTT. Filled out from reference TRBV2 and TRBJ1-5, the complete variable domain reads EPEVTQTPSHQVTQMGQEVILRCVPISNHLYFYWYRQILGQKVEFLVSFYNNEISEKSEIFDDQFSVERPDGSNFTLKIRSTKLEDSAMYFCASSEGRSNQPQHFGDGTRLSIL.

The chain employs TRBV7-9 and TRBJ1-3; possible D gene TRBD1, 5 bases. Germline V gene sequence: CDR1 SEHNR, CDR2 FQNEAQ (reference sequence). The V gene lost 1 base and the J gene lost 8 bases, with 9 bases spanning the gap. CDR3 length equals 13 residues. The CDR3 protein is CASSLVGGDTIYF. For the CDR3, the DNA is TGTGCCAGCAGCTTAGTGGGGGGAGACACCATATATTTT.

The chain carries TRBV10-1 and TRBJ1-2, with D hard to call. V was trimmed by 5 bases and J by 2 bases, leaving 6 bases between them. CDR3 length: 12 amino acids. The germline V gene encodes CDR1 WNHNN and CDR2 SYGVQD (reference sequence). CDR3 loop: CASSNQNYGYTF. The CDR3 region has the DNA TGCGCCAGCAGTAACCAGAACTATGGCTACACCTTC.

The chain combines TRBV6-1 with TRBJ2-7; D unresolved. Trimming cost V 0 bases and J 4 bases, with 13 bases left between them. CDR1 and CDR2 from the germline V gene are MNHNS and SASEGT. The CDR3 runs to 15 residues. The CDR3 nucleotides read TGTGCCAGCAGTGAAGCAACCGACACCGCGTACGAGCAGTACTTC. Amino acid sequence: CASSEATDTAYEQYF.

This chain connects TRBV2 to TRBJ2-3, with D possibly TRBD2 on 6 matching bases. V dropped 3 bases and J dropped 7 bases, with 20 bases sitting between them. Germline CDR1 reads SNHLY; CDR2 reads FYNNEI. The CDR3 extends over 16 amino acids. CDR3 region: CASSETAGNIGYTQYF. In nucleotides, the CDR3 is TGTGCCAGCAGTGAGACGGCGGGGAACATTGGGTATACGCAGTATTTT.

V and J are TRBV7-2 and TRBJ1-3, with 8 bases aligning to TRBD1. With V trimmed by 4 bases and J by 4 bases, 12 bases remained unmatched. The CDR3 contains 17 residues. Germline V gives CDR1 SGHTA, CDR2 FQGNSA. CDR3 region: CASSSLGGQARGNTIYF. Written as DNA, the CDR3 is TGTGCCAGCAGCTCGTTAGGGGGACAGGCAAGAGGAAACACCATATATTTT.

The CDR3 loop is CATSDSHGTGVSDEQFF. The CDR3 DNA sequence: TGTGCCACCAGTGATTCGCATGGGACAGGGGTTAGCGATGAGCAGTTCTTC. The V gene is TRBV24-1, the J gene TRBJ2-1; 10 bases are shared with TRBD1. The CDR3 spans 17 residues. Germline V gene data show CDR1 as KGHDR and CDR2 as SFDVKD. Trimming took 2 bases from V and 8 from J; bases not matched to a gene: 11.

This clone has just a few counts. This chain links TRBV12-3 or TRBV12-4 with TRBJ2-5; D call uncertain. With 7 bases removed from V and 7 bases from J, the gap between germline ends came to 10 bases. There are 11 residues in the CDR3. CDR3 nucleotide sequence: TGTGCCAGCACCTCCTCTTGGACCCAGTACTTC. It yields the protein CASTSSWTQYF.

The table lists this clone with a count of one. The gene calls are TRBV6-5 and TRBJ2-7, with D possibly being TRBD1 (6 bases). The V end lost 6 bases, the J end lost 2 bases, and 11 bases lay between the germline ends. Germline assignment: CDR1 MNHEY and CDR2 SVGAGI. The CDR3 length is 13 residues. CDR3 loop: CASRMTGTYEQYF. The CDR3, as DNA: TGTGCCAGCAGAATGACAGGAACCTACGAGCAGTACTTC.

The J gene is TRBJ1-4, the V gene TRBV9; D not certain. Germline V gene sequence: CDR1 SGDLS, CDR2 YYNGEE. The CDR3 has 15 amino acids. Trimming pared 0 bases from V and 5 bases from J, leaving 11 bases between. Here the CDR3 DNA reads TGTGCCAGCAGCGTAGAAGGGTATTCAAATGAAAAACTGTTTTTT. Amino acids: CASSVEGYSNEKLFF. Full variable domain (rest looked up from reference TRBV9 and TRBJ1-4): DSGVTQTPKHLITATGQRVTLRCSPRSGDLSVYWYQQSLDQGLQFLIQYYNGEERAKGNILERFSAQQFPDLHSELNLSSLELGDSALYFCASSVEGYSNEKLFFGSGTQLSVL.

The chain recombines TRBV4-1 with TRBJ2-7; 7 nucleotides line up with TRBD1. V shed 1 base, J shed 2 bases, and the junction held 8 bases outside the gene matches. Germline V lookup: CDR1 MGHRA, CDR2 YSYEKL. This CDR3 has 16 amino acids. CDR3 sequence reads: CASSQVKTGRAYEQYF. DNA of the CDR3: TGCGCCAGCAGCCAAGTAAAGACAGGGCGCGCCTACGAGCAGTACTTC.

The chain couples TRBV28 to TRBJ2-7; D is possibly TRBD1 or TRBD2 (5 bases each). Germline V gene lookup returns CDR1 MDHEN and CDR2 SYDVKM. The V end was cut by 3 bases, the J end by 3 bases, with 12 bases between. The CDR3 has 14 amino acids. The CDR3 region has the DNA TGTGCCAGCAGTTTTTGGGGGACGGTCTACGAGCAGTACTTC. This gives the protein CASSFWGTVYEQYF.

The chain combines TRBV5-6 with TRBJ2-5, with D maybe TRBD2 (6 bases). This CDR3 has 14 residues. The germline V gene has CDR1 SGHDT and CDR2 YYEEEE. V shed 0 bases and J shed 5 bases, with 11 bases lying between them. The CDR3 is CASSLVGGRETQYF. CDR3 coding DNA: TGTGCCAGCAGCTTGGTCGGGGGTCGGGAGACCCAGTACTTC.

The chain is built from TRBV7-9 and TRBJ2-7, with D uncertain. Germline V lookup: CDR1 SEHNR, CDR2 FQNEAQ (reference sequence). The CDR3 spans 12 residues. Trimming removed 3 bases from V and 5 bases from J, with 8 bases in between. As DNA, the CDR3 is TGTGCCAGCAGCTTGAACCGCGACGAGCAGTACTTC. Translating it yields CASSLNRDEQYF.

V and J are TRBV6-5 and TRBJ1-1; no firm D call. The CDR3 loop spans 14 amino acids. From germline, CDR1 is MNHEY and CDR2 SVGAGI. V was shortened by 4 bases and J by 2 bases, with 11 bases between the two germline ends. CDR3 in DNA: TGTGCCAGCAGTTTCTTAGGCCGAAACACTGAAGCTTTCTTT. Translating it yields CASSFLGRNTEAFF.

This clone was recorded a few times. The chain combines TRBV18 with TRBJ1-2, with D possibly TRBD1 on 5 matching bases. V lost 4 bases to trimming and J lost 5 bases, with 17 bases between them. This CDR3 is built from 15 residues. Per germline, CDR1 KGHSH and CDR2 LQKENI. The CDR3 protein is CASSRRRDLRYGYTF. As DNA, the CDR3 is TGTGCCAGCTCACGGCGGAGGGACTTGAGATATGGCTACACCTTC.

The rearrangement joins TRBV27 to TRBJ2-2, with D perhaps assigned TRBD1 or TRBD2 (5 bases each). The V end lost 4 bases, the J end lost 7 bases, and 16 bases lay between the germline ends. The length of the CDR3 is 15 residues. Germline-derived CDR1 and CDR2 are MNHEY and SMNVEV (reference sequence). CDR3 DNA sequence: TGTGCCAGCAGTTCTCTGGGGGAAAGGGACGGGGAGCTGTTTTTT. Translated, it gives CASSSLGERDGELFF.

The chain carries TRBV29-1 and TRBJ1-1; D unresolved. The CDR3 is 14 residues long. Looked up from germline, CDR1 is SQVTM and CDR2 is ANQGSEA. Trimming left V 8 bases short and J 4 bases short, with 20 bases between. CDR3 in DNA: TGCAGCTATTCAGACGGATTAGAGGGCACTGAAGCTTTCTTT. Encoded protein: CSYSDGLEGTEAFF.